The 29 T cell receptor beta chains presented below share a single source sample, sequenced in a study of T cells in Graves' hyperthyroidism and ophthalmopathy. RNA transcripts gave rise to amplified TCR beta CDR3 regions. First-round RT-PCR with HTBI primers amplified the TCR CDR3 region. TCRdb re-analysed the multiplex PCR reads in MiXCR, keeping a single row per CDR3 protein. The profile shows about 640,000 distinct CDR3 sequences, just under 45% of them singletons. Sample: peripheral blood or thyroid tissue (not recorded which). These receptor sequences come from an adult man with Graves' disease, either hyperthyroidism or ophthalmopathy (not recorded which).

This clonotype was seen ten or more times. The J gene is TRBJ1-5, the V gene TRBV7-8; D not resolved. Germline V CDR1 and CDR2: SGHVS, FQNEAQ. The CDR3 extends over 14 amino acids. The V gene lost 10 bases and the J gene lost 2 bases, with 15 bases spanning the gap. The CDR3 region has the DNA TGTGCCACGCAAACGGGTTTCGGCAATCAGCCCCAGCATTTT. Protein product: CATQTGFGNQPQHF.

This chain joins TRBV5-1 and TRBJ1-5; no firm D call. The CDR3 has 13 residues. Germline values: CDR1 SGHRS, CDR2 YFSETQ. V was pared by 1 base and J by 7 bases, with 9 bases between. The CDR3: CASSLLGYQPQHF. CDR3 sequence (DNA): TGCGCCAGCAGCTTGCTGGGGTACCAGCCCCAGCATTTT.

This clonotype was recorded a few times. The rearrangement joins TRBV7-3 to TRBJ1-5; 8 positions match TRBD1. The CDR3 is 16 residues long. Trimming removed 4 bases from V and 6 bases from J; junction bases left unmatched: 11. Germline assignment: CDR1 SGHTA and CDR2 FQGTGA. CDR3 residues: CASSSASRGLGQPQHF. For the CDR3, the DNA is TGTGCCAGCAGCTCAGCTTCCAGGGGGCTCGGTCAGCCCCAGCATTTT. Full variable domain (outside the CDR3, taken from reference TRBV7-3 and TRBJ1-5): GAGVSQTPSNKVTEKGKYVELRCDPISGHTALYWYRQSLGQGPEFLIYFQGTGAADDSGLPNDRFFAVRPEGSVSTLKIQRTERGDSAVYLCASSSASRGLGQPQHFGDGTRLSIL.

The rearrangement uses TRBV5-1 and TRBJ2-7; TRBD2 is a possible D gene (5 bases). The length of the CDR3 is 14 residues. Germline-derived CDR1 and CDR2 are SGHRS and YFSETQ. V was cut by 4 bases and J by 4 bases, with 15 bases left in between. The chain's CDR3 is CASSVDPRGYEQYF. The DNA for the CDR3 is TGCGCCAGCAGCGTGGACCCCCGAGGGTACGAGCAGTACTTC.

The V and J genes are TRBV20-1 and TRBJ2-7; TRBD2 matches 11 bases. The CDR3 contains 14 residues. Germline assignment: CDR1 DFQATT and CDR2 SNEGSKA (reference sequence). The trim removed 2 bases at V and 3 bases at J, leaving 3 bases unmatched. The CDR3 loop is CSARLAGGFYEQYF. The CDR3 DNA reads TGCAGTGCTAGACTAGCGGGGGGATTCTACGAGCAGTACTTC.

About this clonotype: The junction shows a germline mismatch at one end, possibly a read error. The chain employs TRBV7-9 and TRBJ1-2; D remains unclear. CDR1 is SEHNR, CDR2 FQNEAQ, per germline (reference sequence). The CDR3 has 13 amino acids. The CDR3 is CASSWRQNYDYTF. The CDR3 nucleotides read TGTGCCAGCAGCTGGCGGCAAAACTATGACTACACCTTC.

The rearrangement links TRBV25-1 to TRBJ1-4; 7 bases align to TRBD1. This CDR3 has 14 amino acids. Germline V gene data show CDR1 as MGHDK and CDR2 as SYGVNS. With V trimmed by 6 bases and J by 12 bases, 13 bases remained unmatched. CDR3 amino acids: CASRETGDNVELFF. For the CDR3, the DNA is TGTGCCAGCAGGGAAACAGGGGACAATGTGGAACTGTTTTTT.

The gene calls are TRBV10-3 and TRBJ1-6; 7 bases are a match to TRBD1. Losses at the gene ends were 10 bases for V and 16 bases for J; bases not matched to a gene: 7. Germline CDR1 is ENHRY and CDR2 is SYGVKD. This CDR3 contains 10 residues. This CDR3 reads CATSDRVLHF. CDR3 DNA sequence: TGTGCCACGTCCGACAGGGTTCTCCACTTT.

In the case of this clonotype: This sequence may be a read error, since a much larger clone differs from it by one base. The J gene is TRBJ2-5, the V gene TRBV7-8, with D maybe TRBD1 (5 bases). From germline, CDR1 is SGHVS and CDR2 FQNEAQ. The CDR3 runs 14 residues. V was clipped by 3 bases and J by 2 bases, with 10 bases between them. CDR3 bases: TGTGCCAGCAGCTTGAGACAGACACAAGAGACCCAGTACTTC. Amino acids: CASSLRQTQETQYF.

This sequence joins TRBV6-2 or TRBV6-3 and TRBJ1-6; 9 bases are shared with TRBD1. J lost 9 bases, V lost 4 bases, and 7 bases had no gene match. Per the germline V gene, CDR1 is MNHEY and CDR2 is SVGEGT. The CDR3 has 15 amino acids. CDR3 in DNA: TGTGCCAGCAGTTGGACAGGGGATTTCGGTTCACCCCTCCACTTT. Amino acid sequence: CASSWTGDFGSPLHF.

The V and J genes are TRBV10-3 and TRBJ1-2, with D unresolved. The CDR3 is made up of 14 amino acids. CDR1 ENHRY and CDR2 SYGVKD come from the germline V gene. Trimming removed 3 bases at V and 6 bases at J, with 14 bases between. CDR3 sequence reads: CAISDGWLLDGYTF. CDR3 in DNA: TGTGCCATCAGTGACGGGTGGCTGTTGGATGGCTACACCTTC.

The genes are TRBV20-1 and TRBJ2-2; 7 bases fit TRBD1. The junction had 2 bases not matched to a gene; V was cut back by 5 bases and J by 2 bases. CDR3 size: 13 residues. From germline, CDR1 is DFQATT and CDR2 SNEGSKA (reference sequence). The DNA for the CDR3 is TGCAGTGCTGACAGGGCAAACACCGGGGAGCTGTTTTTT. As protein: CSADRANTGELFF.

At least ten counts were recorded for this clonotype. This chain uses TRBV10-1 with TRBJ2-7; 10 bases match TRBD1. From germline, CDR1 is WNHNN and CDR2 SYGVQD (reference sequence). The CDR3 extends over 13 amino acids. V lost 3 bases and J lost 10; bases outside the gene matches: 6. The CDR3 DNA reads TGCGCCAGCAGTGACGGGACAGGGGTTGATCAGTACTTC. It translates to CASSDGTGVDQYF.

This clonotype was seen many times. The chain joins TRBV7-3 to TRBJ1-5; 11 nucleotides align to TRBD1. After removal of 1 base from V and 5 bases from J, the junction contained 1 base not matched to a gene. The CDR3 length is 15 residues. The germline gives CDR1 SGHTA, CDR2 FQGTGA. The CDR3 DNA sequence: TGTGCCAGCAGCTTAAGGGACAGGGGGGATCAGCCCCAGCATTTT. Its translation: CASSLRDRGDQPQHF. Together with reference TRBV7-3 and TRBJ1-5, the CDR3 gives the full variable domain: GAGVSQTPSNKVTEKGKYVELRCDPISGHTALYWYRQSLGQGPEFLIYFQGTGAADDSGLPNDRFFAVRPEGSVSTLKIQRTERGDSAVYLCASSLRDRGDQPQHFGDGTRLSIL.

This chain connects TRBV7-2 to TRBJ1-1; TRBD1 agrees at 9 bases. CDR1 SGHTA and CDR2 FQGNSA come from the germline V gene. Trimming took 5 bases from V and 5 from J; bases not matched to a gene: 6. The CDR3 is 14 amino acids. CDR3: CASSPQGQGTEAFF. The CDR3 DNA reads TGTGCCAGCAGCCCACAGGGACAGGGAACTGAAGCTTTCTTT.

The rearrangement joins TRBV2 to TRBJ1-1; TRBD1 agrees at 7 bases. V was pared by 4 bases and J by 0 bases, with 5 bases of the junction left unmatched. Per the germline V gene, CDR1 is SNHLY and CDR2 is FYNNEI. This CDR3 contains 15 residues. The CDR3 sequence is CASSGRTGLNTEAFF. For the CDR3, the DNA is TGTGCCAGCAGTGGTCGGACAGGCTTGAACACTGAAGCTTTCTTT.

To note about this clonotype: A much larger clone lies one base from this, so it may be a read error. The gene calls are TRBV7-8 and TRBJ1-4; no firm D call. This CDR3 contains 11 residues. CDR1 SGHVS and CDR2 FQNEAQ come from the germline V gene. V was trimmed by 10 bases and J by 8 bases, leaving 11 bases between them. The CDR3 nucleotides are TGTGCCACCCGCAGTTTGGAAAAACTGTTTTTT. Protein: CATRSLEKLFF. The whole variable domain, filled in from reference TRBV7-8 and TRBJ1-4, reads GAGVSQSPRYKVAKRGQDVALRCDPISGHVSLFWYQQALGQGPEFLTYFQNEAQLDKSGLPSDRFFAERPEGSVSTLKIQRTQQEDSAVYLCATRSLEKLFFGSGTQLSVL.

V is TRBV24-1 and J is TRBJ1-1; no clear D. Deletions cut 8 bases from V and 3 bases from J, with 9 bases between. The CDR3 consists of 12 residues. From germline, CDR1 is KGHDR and CDR2 SFDVKD. DNA for the CDR3: TGTGCCACCACCGAGGTGGACACTGAAGCTTTCTTT. Encoded protein: CATTEVDTEAFF.

The rearrangement links TRBV15 to TRBJ2-5; no reliable D call. There are 13 residues in the CDR3. Looked up from germline, CDR1 is LNHNV and CDR2 is YYDKDF (reference sequence). V was cut by 1 base and J by 7 bases, with 10 bases left in between. CDR3 nucleotides: TGTGCCACCAGCAGAGTGCGGCTGGGGACCCAGTACTTC. It specifies CATSRVRLGTQYF.

This clonotype showed up many times. This sequence joins TRBV24-1 and TRBJ2-2; no definite D call. V was clipped by 7 bases and J by 2 bases, with 4 bases between them. Germline V gene lookup returns CDR1 KGHDR and CDR2 SFDVKD. The CDR3 runs 12 residues. CDR3 protein: CATSPNTGELFF. The DNA of the CDR3 is TGTGCCACCAGCCCTAACACCGGGGAGCTGTTTTTT.

The J gene is TRBJ1-1, the V gene TRBV10-3, with D unclear. Germline CDR1 ENHRY, CDR2 SYGVKD. V lost 5 bases to trimming and J lost 6 bases, with 13 bases between them. CDR3 size: 13 residues. Here the CDR3 reads CAISKIGSPEAFF. The CDR3 DNA reads as TGTGCCATCAGTAAAATTGGAAGCCCTGAAGCTTTCTTT.

Comment on this clonotype: This could be a read error, since a much larger clone is one nucleotide away. This chain joins TRBV2 and TRBJ1-2; 7 bases are a match to TRBD1. Germline CDR1 reads SNHLY; CDR2 reads FYNNEI. The CDR3 runs 14 residues. V shed 7 bases and J 6 bases; nucleotides not matched to a gene: 11. The CDR3 nucleotides read TGTGCCAGCACCGAGACAGGGTCCTACCATGGCTACACCTTC. It encodes CASTETGSYHGYTF.

This rearrangement joins TRBV6-5 to TRBJ2-7, with a weak D call TRBD2 (5 bases). The V end lost 0 bases, the J end lost 6 bases, and 12 bases lay between the germline ends. The CDR3 loop spans 14 amino acids. Germline V gene lookup returns CDR1 MNHEY and CDR2 SVGAGI. CDR3: CASSYSTSDSEQYF. CDR3 bases: TGTGCCAGCAGTTACTCGACATCGGACTCCGAGCAGTACTTC.

The CDR3 spells CSVIQEAYTEAFF. The DNA for the CDR3 is TGCAGTGTGATCCAGGAGGCATACACTGAAGCTTTCTTT. The rearrangement links TRBV20-1 to TRBJ1-1; D is unresolved. Per germline, CDR1 DFQATT and CDR2 SNEGSKA (reference sequence). The V gene lost 7 bases and the J gene lost 3 bases, with 15 bases spanning the gap. The CDR3 covers 13 residues.

The rearrangement uses TRBV10-3 and TRBJ2-5, with TRBD1 matching over 7 bases. CDR3 length equals 13 residues. V shed 11 bases and J 5 bases; nucleotides not matched to a gene: 11. The germline CDR1 and CDR2 sequences are ENHRY and SYGVKD. The CDR3 loop reads CAWSDRQGETQYF. For the CDR3, the DNA is TGTGCCTGGAGCGACAGACAGGGCGAGACCCAGTACTTC.

This sequence joins TRBV7-9 and TRBJ1-5; 7 bases align to TRBD1. Germline trimming cut 6 bases from V and 0 bases from J; bases unmatched to any gene: 8. This CDR3 has 16 amino acids. Germline CDR1 reads SEHNR; CDR2 reads FQNEAQ (reference sequence). The CDR3 DNA reads as TGTGCCAGCAGTTCCACCGGGACAGTTAGCAATCAGCCCCAGCATTTT. It is translated as CASSSTGTVSNQPQHF.

This clonotype was counted at least ten times. The chain joins TRBV20-1 to TRBJ2-5; D is possibly TRBD2 (5 bases). V lost 5 bases, J lost 5 bases, and 18 bases lay in between. The germline V gene encodes CDR1 DFQATT and CDR2 SNEGSKA (reference sequence). The CDR3 runs 14 residues. The CDR3 protein is CSASPPRGVETQYF. In nucleotides, the CDR3 is TGCAGTGCTTCTCCCCCCCGGGGAGTCGAGACCCAGTACTTC.

The genes are TRBV2 and TRBJ1-4; D is possibly TRBD1 (5 bases). CDR1 is SNHLY and CDR2 is FYNNEI in the germline V gene. The CDR3 is made up of 13 amino acids. V was cut by 4 bases and J by 8 bases, with 11 bases left in between. The CDR3 reads CASSVQGEEKLFF. CDR3 nucleotide sequence: TGTGCCAGCAGTGTGCAGGGCGAGGAAAAACTGTTTTTT.

This chain connects TRBV20-1 to TRBJ1-6; D ambiguous. Germline V lookup: CDR1 DFQATT, CDR2 SNEGSKA (reference sequence). The CDR3 is made up of 14 amino acids. V lost 0 bases and J 6 bases, leaving 9 bases between the germline ends. CDR3 DNA sequence: TGCAGTGCTAGAGATGGTCCAGCTAATTCACCCCTCCACTTT. Protein: CSARDGPANSPLHF.